This TCR beta chain was sequenced during a study of shared clonotypes between healthy human individuals. Of note for this clone: Its antigen is undetermined.

The ends were cut back, 2 bases at V and 0 bases at J, with 8 bases in the middle. CDR1 and CDR2 (germline): MNHNS, SASEGT. The CDR3 is 15 amino acids. Naivety among CD8 cells was defined by CD45RO negativity and positive CCR7 selection, thereby excluding terminally differentiated effector memory CD45RA+ cells. Everyone who donated was a Caucasian adult who lived in Nashville, Tennessee. Study-wide findings and caveats: The sole specimen, blood, was sampled, and tissue repertoires likely differ. Deeper or shallower sequencing was expected to change how clonotypes are shared among donors.

In the study's own analysis: For the immunoSEQ data, sequences were junction-only without quality scores, so filtering differed. Sequencing used immunoSEQ multiplex PCR; TCRdb keeps in-frame clones, though not all of them. The DNA gave D and trimming, while V, J and clone size come from that table. The sample has under 600,000 clones, roughly 98% seen once. The sequence came from a man aged 25-40 years in good health. Sequencing was done on a sample of naive CD8+ T cells sorted from blood. This chain uses TRBV6-1 with TRBJ2-1; D unclear. In nucleotides, the CDR3 is TGTGCCAGCAGTGAAAGACTCAACTCCTACAATGAGCAGTTCTTC. It codes for CASSERLNSYNEQFF.